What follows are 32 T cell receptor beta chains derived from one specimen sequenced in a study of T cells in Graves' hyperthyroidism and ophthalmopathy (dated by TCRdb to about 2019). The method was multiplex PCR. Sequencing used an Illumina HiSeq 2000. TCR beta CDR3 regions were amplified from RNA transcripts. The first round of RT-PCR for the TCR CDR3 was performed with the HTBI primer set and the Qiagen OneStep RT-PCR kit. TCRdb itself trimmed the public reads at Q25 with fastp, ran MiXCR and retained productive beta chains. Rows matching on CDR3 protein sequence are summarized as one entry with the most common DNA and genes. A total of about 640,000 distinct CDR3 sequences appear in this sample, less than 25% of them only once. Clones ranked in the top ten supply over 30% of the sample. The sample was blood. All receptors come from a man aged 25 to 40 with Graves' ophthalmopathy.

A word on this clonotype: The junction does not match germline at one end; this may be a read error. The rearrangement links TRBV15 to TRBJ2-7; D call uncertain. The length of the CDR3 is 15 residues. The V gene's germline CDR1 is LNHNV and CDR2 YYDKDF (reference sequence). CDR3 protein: CVTSSTHPPSYEQYF. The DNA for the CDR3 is TGTGTCACCAGCAGTACTCACCCCCCCTCCTACGAGCAGTACTTC.

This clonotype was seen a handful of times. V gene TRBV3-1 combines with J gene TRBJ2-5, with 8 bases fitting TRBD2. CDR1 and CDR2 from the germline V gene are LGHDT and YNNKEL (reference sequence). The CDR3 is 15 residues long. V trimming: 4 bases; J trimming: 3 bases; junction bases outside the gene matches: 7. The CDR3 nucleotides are TGTGCCAGCAGCCGCCTCGGCGGGAGGAAAGAGACCCAGTACTTC. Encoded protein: CASSRLGGRKETQYF.

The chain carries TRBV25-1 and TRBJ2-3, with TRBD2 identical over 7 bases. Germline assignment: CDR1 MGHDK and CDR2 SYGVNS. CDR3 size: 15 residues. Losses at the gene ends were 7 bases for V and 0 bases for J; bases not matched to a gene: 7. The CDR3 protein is CASTGGRASTDTQYF. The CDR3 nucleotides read TGTGCCAGCACTGGGGGGAGGGCAAGCACAGATACGCAGTATTTT. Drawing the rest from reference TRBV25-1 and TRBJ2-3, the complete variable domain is EADIYQTPRYLVIGTGKKITLECSQTMGHDKMYWYQQDPGMELHLIHYSYGVNSTEKGDLSSESTVSRIRTEHFPLTLESARPSHTSQYLCASTGGRASTDTQYFGPGTRLTVL.

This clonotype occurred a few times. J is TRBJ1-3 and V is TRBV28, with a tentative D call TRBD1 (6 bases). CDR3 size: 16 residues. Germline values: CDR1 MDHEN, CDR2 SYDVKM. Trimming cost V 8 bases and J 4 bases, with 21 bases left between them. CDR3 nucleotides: TGTGCCAGCCGTCCTTCACAGGGAACGCCCGGAAACACCATATATTTT. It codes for CASRPSQGTPGNTIYF. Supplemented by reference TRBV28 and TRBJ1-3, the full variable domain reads DVKVTQSSRYLVKRTGEKVFLECVQDMDHENMFWYRQDPGLGLRLIYFSYDVKMKEKGDIPEGYSVSREKKERFSLILESASTNQTSMYLCASRPSQGTPGNTIYFGEGSWLTVV.

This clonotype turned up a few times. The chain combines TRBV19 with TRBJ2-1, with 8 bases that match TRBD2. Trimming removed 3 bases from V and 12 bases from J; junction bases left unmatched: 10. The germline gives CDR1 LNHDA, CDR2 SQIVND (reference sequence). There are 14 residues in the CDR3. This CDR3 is CASSMLAGEPGQFF. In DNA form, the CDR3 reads TGTGCCAGTAGTATGCTAGCGGGCGAACCAGGGCAGTTCTTC.

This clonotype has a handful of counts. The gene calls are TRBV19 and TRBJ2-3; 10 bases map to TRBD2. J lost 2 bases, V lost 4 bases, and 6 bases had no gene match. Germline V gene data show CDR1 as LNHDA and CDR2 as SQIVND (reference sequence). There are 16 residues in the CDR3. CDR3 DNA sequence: TGTGCCAGTAGTACCAAAGCGGGAGGGCCCACAGATACGCAGTATTTT. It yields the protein CASSTKAGGPTDTQYF. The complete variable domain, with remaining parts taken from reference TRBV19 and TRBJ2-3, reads DGGITQSPKYLFRKEGQNVTLSCEQNLNHDAMYWYRQDPGQGLRLIYYSQIVNDFQKGDIAEGYSVSREKKESFPLTVTSAQKNPTAFYLCASSTKAGGPTDTQYFGPGTRLTVL.

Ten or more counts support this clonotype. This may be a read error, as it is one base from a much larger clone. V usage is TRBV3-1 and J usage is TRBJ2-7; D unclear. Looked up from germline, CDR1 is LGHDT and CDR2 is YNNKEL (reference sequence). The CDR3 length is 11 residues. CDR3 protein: CASSRSNEQYF. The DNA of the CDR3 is TGTGCCAGCAGCCGCTCCAACGAGCAGTACTTC.

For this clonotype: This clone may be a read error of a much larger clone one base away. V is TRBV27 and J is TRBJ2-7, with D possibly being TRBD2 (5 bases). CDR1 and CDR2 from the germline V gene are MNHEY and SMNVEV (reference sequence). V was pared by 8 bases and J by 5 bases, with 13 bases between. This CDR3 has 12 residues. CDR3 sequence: CASAESGNEQYF. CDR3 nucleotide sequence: TGTGCCAGCGCGGAGTCGGGAAACGAGCAGTACTTC.

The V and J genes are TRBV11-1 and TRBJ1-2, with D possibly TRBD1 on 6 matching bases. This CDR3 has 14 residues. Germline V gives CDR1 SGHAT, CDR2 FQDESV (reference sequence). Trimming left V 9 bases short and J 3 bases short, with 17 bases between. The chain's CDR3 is CASSPRTDHYGYTF. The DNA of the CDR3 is TGTGCCAGTAGTCCCCGGACAGACCACTATGGCTACACCTTC.

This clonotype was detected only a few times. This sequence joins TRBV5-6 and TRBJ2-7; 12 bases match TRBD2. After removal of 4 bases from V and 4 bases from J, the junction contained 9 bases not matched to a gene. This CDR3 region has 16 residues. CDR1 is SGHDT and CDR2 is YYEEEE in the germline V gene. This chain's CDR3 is CASSAGASGRAYEQYF. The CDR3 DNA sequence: TGTGCCAGCAGCGCTGGGGCTAGCGGGAGGGCTTACGAGCAGTACTTC.

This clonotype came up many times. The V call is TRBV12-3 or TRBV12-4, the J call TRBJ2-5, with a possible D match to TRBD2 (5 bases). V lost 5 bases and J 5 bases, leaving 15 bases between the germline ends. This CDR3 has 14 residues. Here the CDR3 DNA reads TGTGCCAGCAGTCTATCTGAGGGTCGGGAGACCCAGTACTTC. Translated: CASSLSEGRETQYF.

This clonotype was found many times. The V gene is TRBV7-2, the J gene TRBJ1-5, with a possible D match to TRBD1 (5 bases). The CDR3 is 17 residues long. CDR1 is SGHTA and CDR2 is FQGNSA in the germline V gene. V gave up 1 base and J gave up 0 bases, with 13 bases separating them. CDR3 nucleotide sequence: TGTGCCAGCAGCTTAGATCCGGGGCCTTATAGCAATCAGCCCCAGCATTTT. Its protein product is CASSLDPGPYSNQPQHF.

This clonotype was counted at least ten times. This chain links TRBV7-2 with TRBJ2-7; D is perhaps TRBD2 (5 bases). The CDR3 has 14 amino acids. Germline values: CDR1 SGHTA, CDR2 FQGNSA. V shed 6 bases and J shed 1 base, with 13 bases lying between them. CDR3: CASRRSDLSYEQYF. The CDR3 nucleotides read TGTGCCAGCAGGCGTAGCGATTTATCCTACGAGCAGTACTTC.

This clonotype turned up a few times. The CDR3 region has the DNA TGTGCCAGCAGTCCGGGGCCTACCCCCGAGCAGTACTTC. Translated: CASSPGPTPEQYF. The V gene is TRBV6-1, the J gene TRBJ2-7; D is perhaps TRBD1 or TRBD2 (5 bases each). This CDR3 region has 13 residues. CDR1 is MNHNS, CDR2 SASEGT, per germline. V was cut by 5 bases and J by 6 bases, with 14 bases left in between.

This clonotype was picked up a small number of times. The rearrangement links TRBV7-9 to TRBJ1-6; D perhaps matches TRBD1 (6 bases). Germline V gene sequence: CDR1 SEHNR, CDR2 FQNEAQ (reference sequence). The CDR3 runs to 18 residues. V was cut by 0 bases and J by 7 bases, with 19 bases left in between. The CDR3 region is CASSLAIPGQGPNSPLHF. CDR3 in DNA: TGTGCCAGCAGCTTAGCGATCCCGGGACAAGGCCCAAATTCACCCCTCCACTTT.

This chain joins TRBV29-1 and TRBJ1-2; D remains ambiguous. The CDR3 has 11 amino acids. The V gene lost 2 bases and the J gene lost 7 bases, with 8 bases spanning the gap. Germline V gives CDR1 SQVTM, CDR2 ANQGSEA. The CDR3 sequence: CSVEKRVGYTF. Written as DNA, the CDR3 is TGCAGCGTTGAAAAGAGGGTTGGCTACACCTTC.

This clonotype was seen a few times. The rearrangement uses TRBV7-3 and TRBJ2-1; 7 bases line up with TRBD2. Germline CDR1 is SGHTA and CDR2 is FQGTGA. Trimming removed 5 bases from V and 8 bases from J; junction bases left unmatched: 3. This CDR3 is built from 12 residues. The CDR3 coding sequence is TGTGCCAGCAGCCATCGGGGGGATGAGCAGTTCTTC. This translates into CASSHRGDEQFF. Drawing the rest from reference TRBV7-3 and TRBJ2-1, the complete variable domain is GAGVSQTPSNKVTEKGKYVELRCDPISGHTALYWYRQSLGQGPEFLIYFQGTGAADDSGLPNDRFFAVRPEGSVSTLKIQRTERGDSAVYLCASSHRGDEQFFGPGTRLTVL.

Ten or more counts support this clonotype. The CDR3 coding sequence is TGTGCCACCAGATCCAGCTCCTACAATGAGCAGTTCTTC. Translating gives CATRSSSYNEQFF. V usage is TRBV24-1 and J usage is TRBJ2-1; the D is unclear. This CDR3 region has 13 residues. The germline V and J ends were trimmed by 7 bases and 0 bases, with 6 bases remaining between them. Germline lookup yields CDR1 KGHDR and CDR2 SFDVKD.

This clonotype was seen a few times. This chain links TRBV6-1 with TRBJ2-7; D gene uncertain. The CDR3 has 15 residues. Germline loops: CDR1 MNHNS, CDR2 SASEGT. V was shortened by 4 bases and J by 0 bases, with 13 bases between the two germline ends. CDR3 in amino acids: CASSVFPDRSYEQYF. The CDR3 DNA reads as TGTGCCAGCAGTGTGTTCCCGGATCGCTCCTACGAGCAGTACTTC.

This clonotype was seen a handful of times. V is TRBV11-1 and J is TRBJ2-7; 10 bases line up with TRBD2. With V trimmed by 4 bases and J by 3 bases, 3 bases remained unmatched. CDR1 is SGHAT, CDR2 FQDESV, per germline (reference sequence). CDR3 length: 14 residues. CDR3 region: CASSSGLARYEQYF. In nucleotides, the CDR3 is TGTGCCAGCAGCTCGGGACTAGCGCGCTACGAGCAGTACTTC.

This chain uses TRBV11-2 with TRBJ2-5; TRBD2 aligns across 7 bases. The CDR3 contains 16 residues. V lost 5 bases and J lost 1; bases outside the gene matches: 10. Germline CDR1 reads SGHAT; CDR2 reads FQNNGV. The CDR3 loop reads CASSREGGRGQETQYF. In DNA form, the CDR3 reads TGTGCCAGCAGCAGGGAGGGCGGAAGGGGCCAAGAGACCCAGTACTTC. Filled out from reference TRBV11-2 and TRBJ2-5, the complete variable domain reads EAGVAQSPRYKIIEKRQSVAFWCNPISGHATLYWYQQILGQGPKLLIQFQNNGVVDDSQLPKDRFSAERLKGVDSTLKIQPAKLEDSAVYLCASSREGGRGQETQYFGPGTRLLVL.

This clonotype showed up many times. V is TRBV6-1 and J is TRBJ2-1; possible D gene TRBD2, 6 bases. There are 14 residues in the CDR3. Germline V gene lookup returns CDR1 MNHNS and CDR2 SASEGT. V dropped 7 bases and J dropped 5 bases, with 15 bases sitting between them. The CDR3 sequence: CASNGGVRNNEQFF. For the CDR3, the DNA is TGTGCCAGCAACGGAGGGGTTAGGAACAATGAGCAGTTCTTC.

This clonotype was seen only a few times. This CDR3 reads CASSPGDNGYTF. For the CDR3, the DNA is TGTGCCAGCAGCCCCGGGGACAATGGCTACACCTTC. The rearrangement uses TRBV28 and TRBJ1-2, with a tentative D call TRBD1 (6 bases). V lost 6 bases to trimming and J lost 6 bases, with 11 bases between them. The length of the CDR3 is 12 residues. Germline assignment: CDR1 MDHEN and CDR2 SYDVKM.

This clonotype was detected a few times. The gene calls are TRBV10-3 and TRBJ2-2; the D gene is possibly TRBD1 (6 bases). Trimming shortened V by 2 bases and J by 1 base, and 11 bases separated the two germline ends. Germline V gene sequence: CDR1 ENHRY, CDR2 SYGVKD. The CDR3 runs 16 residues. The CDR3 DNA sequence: TGTGCCATCAGTGAGGGGGAGACAGGGAACACCGGGGAGCTGTTTTTT. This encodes CAISEGETGNTGELFF.

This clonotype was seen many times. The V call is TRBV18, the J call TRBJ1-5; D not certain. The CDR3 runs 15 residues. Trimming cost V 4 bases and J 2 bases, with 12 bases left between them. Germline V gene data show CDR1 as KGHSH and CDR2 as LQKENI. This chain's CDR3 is CASSLEASRNQPQHF. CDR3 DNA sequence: TGTGCCAGCTCACTCGAGGCCAGCCGCAATCAGCCCCAGCATTTT.

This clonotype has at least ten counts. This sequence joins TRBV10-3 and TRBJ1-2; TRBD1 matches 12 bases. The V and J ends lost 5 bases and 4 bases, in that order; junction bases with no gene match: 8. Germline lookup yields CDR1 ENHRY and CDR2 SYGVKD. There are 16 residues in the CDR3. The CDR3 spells CAISPSGTGGIYGYTF. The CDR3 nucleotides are TGTGCCATCAGTCCTTCCGGGACAGGGGGCATCTATGGCTACACCTTC.

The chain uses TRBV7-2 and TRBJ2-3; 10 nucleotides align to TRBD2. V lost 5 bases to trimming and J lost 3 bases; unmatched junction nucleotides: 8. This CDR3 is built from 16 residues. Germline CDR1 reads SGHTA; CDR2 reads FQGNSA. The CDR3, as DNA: TGTGCCAGCAGCCCTATGGGACTAGCGCGAACAGATACGCAGTATTTT. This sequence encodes CASSPMGLARTDTQYF. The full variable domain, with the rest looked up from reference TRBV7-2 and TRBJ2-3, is GAGVSQSPSNKVTEKGKDVELRCDPISGHTALYWYRQSLGQGLEFLIYFQGNSAPDKSGLPSDRFSAERTGGSVSTLTIQRTQQEDSAVYLCASSPMGLARTDTQYFGPGTRLTVL.

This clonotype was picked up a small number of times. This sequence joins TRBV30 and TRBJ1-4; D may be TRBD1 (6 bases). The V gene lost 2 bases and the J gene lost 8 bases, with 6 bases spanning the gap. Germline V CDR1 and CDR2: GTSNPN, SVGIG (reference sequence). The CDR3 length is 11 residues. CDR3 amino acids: CAWSQGEKLFF. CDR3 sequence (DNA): TGTGCCTGGAGTCAGGGGGAAAAACTGTTTTTT.

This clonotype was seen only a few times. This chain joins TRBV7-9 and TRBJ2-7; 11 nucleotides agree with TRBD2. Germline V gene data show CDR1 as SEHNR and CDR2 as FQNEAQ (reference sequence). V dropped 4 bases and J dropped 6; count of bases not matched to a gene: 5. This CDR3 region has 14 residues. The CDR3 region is CASSSSGRFGEQYF. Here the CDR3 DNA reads TGTGCCAGCAGCTCTAGCGGGAGGTTCGGCGAGCAGTACTTC.

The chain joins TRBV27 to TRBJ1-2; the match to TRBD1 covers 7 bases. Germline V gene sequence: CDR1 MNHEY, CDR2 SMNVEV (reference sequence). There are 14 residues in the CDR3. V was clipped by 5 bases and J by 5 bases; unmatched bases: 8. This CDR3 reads CASSNRQGRYGYTF. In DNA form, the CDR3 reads TGTGCCAGCAGTAATAGACAGGGAAGGTATGGCTACACCTTC.

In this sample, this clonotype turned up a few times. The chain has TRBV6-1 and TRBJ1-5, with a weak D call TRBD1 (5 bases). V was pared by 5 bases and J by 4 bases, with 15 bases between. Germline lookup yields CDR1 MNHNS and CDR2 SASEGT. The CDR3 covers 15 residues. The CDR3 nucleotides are TGTGCCAGCAGTTCCGAGGGACGGGCAAATCAGCCCCAGCATTTT. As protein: CASSSEGRANQPQHF.

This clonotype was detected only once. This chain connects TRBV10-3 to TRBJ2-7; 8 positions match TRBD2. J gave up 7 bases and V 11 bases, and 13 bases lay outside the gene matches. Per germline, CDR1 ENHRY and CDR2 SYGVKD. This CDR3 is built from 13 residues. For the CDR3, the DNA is TGTGCCGTCCTGGCGGGAGGTACGGGAGAGCAGTACTTC. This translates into CAVLAGGTGEQYF.